The 22 T cell receptor beta chains given below trace back to one sample, sequenced in a study of blood T cells in healthy people across ages. Alongside a J-beta primer mix, a sample-barcoded 5' primer served in a second PCR lasting 7 to 11 cycles. A single record per CDR3 protein comes from TCRdb applying MiXCR to the 5' RACE reads. Among just over 800,000 distinct CDR3 sequences listed, about 59% were seen once. Sequenced sample: blood. The receptors stem from a man aged 30-40 years in good health.

The chain couples TRBV10-3 to TRBJ2-7; a possible D gene is TRBD1 (5 bases). The CDR3 extends over 14 amino acids. V lost 4 bases to trimming and J lost 1 base, with 11 bases between them. Germline values: CDR1 ENHRY, CDR2 SYGVKD. The CDR3 region is CAISAQGRSYEQYF. In DNA, the CDR3 is TGTGCCATCAGTGCCCAGGGTAGGTCCTACGAGCAGTACTTC.

CDR3 in amino acids: CASSIDRGQVYEQYF. The CDR3 bases are TGTGCCAGCAGCATCGATCGGGGACAAGTCTACGAGCAGTACTTC. This chain joins TRBV7-2 and TRBJ2-7, with a weak D call TRBD1 (6 bases). Germline V gene lookup returns CDR1 SGHTA and CDR2 FQGNSA. There are 15 residues in the CDR3. The germline V and J ends were trimmed by 5 bases and 3 bases, with 17 bases remaining between them.

This chain links TRBV15 with TRBJ2-7; 7 nucleotides line up with TRBD2. The J call may be faulty, since TRBJ2-5 better matches the DNA end. Germline V lookup: CDR1 LNHNV, CDR2 YYDKDF (reference sequence). This CDR3 comprises 13 residues. The CDR3 sequence is CATSREVWETQYF. In nucleotides, the CDR3 is TGTGCCACCAGCCGGGAGGTTTGGGAGACCCAGTACTTC.

The V and J genes are TRBV7-9 and TRBJ1-6; D remains ambiguous. Looked up from germline, CDR1 is SEHNR and CDR2 is FQNEAQ (reference sequence). The CDR3 loop spans 14 amino acids. Trimming cost V 3 bases and J 7 bases, with 10 bases left between them. CDR3 in amino acids: CASSFEGENSPLHF. CDR3 DNA sequence: TGTGCCAGCAGCTTTGAGGGTGAGAATTCACCCCTCCACTTT.

V usage is TRBV20-1 and J usage is TRBJ2-4; 8 bases match TRBD1. Germline V gene sequence: CDR1 DFQATT, CDR2 SNEGSKA (reference sequence). The V and J ends lost 6 bases and 1 base, in that order; junction bases with no gene match: 5. The CDR3 loop spans 14 amino acids. The CDR3 DNA reads TGCAGTGCCCTGACAGGGGCGGCCAAAAACATTCAGTACTTC. Translation: CSALTGAAKNIQYF.

The chain couples TRBV2 to TRBJ2-1; perhaps TRBD1 as D (5 bases). Looked up from germline, CDR1 is SNHLY and CDR2 is FYNNEI. V lost 1 base, J lost 0 bases, and 10 bases lay in between. The CDR3 sequence is 16 residues long. The CDR3 loop is CASSEGGWGSYNEQFF. The CDR3 DNA sequence: TGTGCCAGCAGTGAAGGGGGCTGGGGCTCCTACAATGAGCAGTTCTTC.

V usage is TRBV2 and J usage is TRBJ2-1; 7 bases match TRBD2. Germline CDR1 is SNHLY and CDR2 is FYNNEI. Trimming removed 1 base from V and 5 bases from J; junction bases left unmatched: 5. The CDR3 is 15 amino acids. The CDR3 loop reads CASSEESGVNNEQFF. CDR3 in DNA: TGTGCCAGCAGTGAAGAGAGCGGGGTTAACAATGAGCAGTTCTTC.

This chain links TRBV15 with TRBJ2-7; D possibly uses TRBD1 or TRBD2 (5 bases each). V lost 4 bases and J lost 2, with 15 bases in between. The CDR3 is 15 amino acids. Germline V gives CDR1 LNHNV, CDR2 YYDKDF (reference sequence). CDR3 sequence (DNA): TGTGCCACCAGCACTGGGACGAGCGAAACCTACGAGCAGTACTTC. This encodes CATSTGTSETYEQYF.

This clonotype appeared a single time. The chain carries TRBV5-1 and TRBJ2-5; TRBD1 or TRBD2 may be the D gene (7 bases each). Gene TRBJ2-7 matches the end of the DNA better, so the J call may be wrong. Germline-derived CDR1 and CDR2 are SGHRS and YFSETQ. This CDR3 has 15 amino acids. CDR3 protein: CASSLETGRVHEQYF. In nucleotides, the CDR3 is TGCGCCAGCAGCTTGGAGACAGGGAGGGTACACGAGCAGTACTTC.

The chain recombines TRBV6-5 with TRBJ2-7, with TRBD2 identical over 12 bases. Per germline, CDR1 MNHEY and CDR2 SVGAGI. The CDR3 loop spans 15 amino acids. With V trimmed by 6 bases and J by 7 bases, 10 bases remained unmatched. CDR3 in amino acids: CASRPSSGGAGEQYF. CDR3 in DNA: TGTGCCAGCAGACCCTCTAGCGGGGGGGCAGGTGAGCAGTACTTC.

This rearrangement joins TRBV20-1 to TRBJ1-5; D gene ambiguous. Per the germline V gene, CDR1 is DFQATT and CDR2 is SNEGSKA (reference sequence). CDR3 length equals 13 residues. The V and J ends lost 4 bases and 5 bases respectively, with 12 bases between them. The CDR3 region is CSATDGYDQPQHF. CDR3 DNA: TGCAGTGCTACGGACGGATATGATCAGCCCCAGCATTTT.

V usage is TRBV20-1 and J usage is TRBJ2-1; no reliable D call. This CDR3 has 13 residues. Trimming removed 5 bases at V and 7 bases at J, with 15 bases between. Germline V gene data show CDR1 as DFQATT and CDR2 as SNEGSKA (reference sequence). As DNA, the CDR3 is TGCAGTGCTCCAAACGCGAACATAAATGAGCAGTTCTTC. It yields the protein CSAPNANINEQFF.

This clonotype was recorded a few times. The rearrangement joins TRBV6-1 to TRBJ2-1, with a possible D match to TRBD2 (6 bases). CDR1 and CDR2 (germline): MNHNS, SASEGT. CDR3 length: 15 residues. Trimming took off 6 bases at V and 4 bases at J, with 16 bases between the two ends. The CDR3 DNA is TGTGCCAGCAGCCTCGGGGGAAGTCGGTACAATGAGCAGTTCTTC. Translating gives CASSLGGSRYNEQFF.

For the CDR3, the DNA is TGTGCCAGCCAACGTACCTACACAGATACGCAGTATTTT. Translating gives CASQRTYTDTQYF. This sequence joins TRBV5-6 and TRBJ2-3; D not resolved. This CDR3 has 13 residues. Germline lookup yields CDR1 SGHDT and CDR2 YYEEEE. V lost 7 bases, J lost 2 bases, and 11 bases lay in between.

The rearrangement uses TRBV20-1 and TRBJ1-6; D uncertain. Germline CDR1 reads DFQATT; CDR2 reads SNEGSKA (reference sequence). The CDR3 has 14 amino acids. Deletions cut 6 bases from V and 4 bases from J, with 13 bases between. The CDR3 region has the DNA TGCAGTGCGGGTCCCGGGCCGTATAATTCACCCCTCCACTTT. Translated, it gives CSAGPGPYNSPLHF.

This clonotype has more than one count but fewer than ten. The gene calls are TRBV6-5 and TRBJ2-3; TRBD2 might be the D (5 bases). Germline V gene lookup returns CDR1 MNHEY and CDR2 SVGAGI. Trimming left V 7 bases short and J 7 bases short, with 15 bases between. The CDR3 extends over 13 amino acids. This CDR3 is CASTPALGNTQYF. The CDR3 region has the DNA TGTGCCAGCACTCCCGCGCTCGGGAATACGCAGTATTTT.

In DNA form, the CDR3 reads TGTGCCAGCAGTTACCGGACAGGTGCTAGCACAGATACGCAGTATTTT. Translation: CASSYRTGASTDTQYF. This chain connects TRBV6-2 or TRBV6-3 to TRBJ2-3; 7 bases align to TRBD1. The CDR3 spans 16 residues. Germline values: CDR1 MNHEY, CDR2 SVGEGT. V dropped 2 bases and J dropped 0; count of bases not matched to a gene: 5.

This clonotype was recorded only once. The chain couples TRBV4-3 to TRBJ1-2, with D unclear. Germline V CDR1 and CDR2: LGHNA, YSLEER. Trimming removed 4 bases at V and 6 bases at J, with 27 bases between. The CDR3 sequence is 18 residues long. In DNA, the CDR3 is TGCGCCAGCAGCCCCTTATCCCCCGGGCTTAAGAATAAGGATGGCTACACCTTC. Translated: CASSPLSPGLKNKDGYTF.

The gene calls are TRBV27 and TRBJ2-5; TRBD2 aligns across 13 bases. The trim removed 11 bases at V and 2 bases at J, leaving 5 bases unmatched. CDR1 is MNHEY and CDR2 is SMNVEV in the germline V gene (reference sequence). CDR3 length: 14 amino acids. For the CDR3, the DNA is TGTGCCGTACTAGCGGGGGGGCCTCAAGAGACCCAGTACTTC. It encodes CAVLAGGPQETQYF.

The chain is built from TRBV10-3 and TRBJ2-5; 8 bases map to TRBD2. The CDR3 extends over 14 amino acids. V gave up 4 bases and J gave up 2 bases; unmatched junction bases: 3. Germline CDR1 is ENHRY and CDR2 is SYGVKD. The CDR3 bases are TGTGCCATCAGTGGTCAGCGGGGGCAAGAGACCCAGTACTTC. Protein: CAISGQRGQETQYF.

The V gene is TRBV12-3 or TRBV12-4, the J gene TRBJ2-1; 9 positions match TRBD2. The CDR3 is 15 amino acids. V lost 6 bases to trimming and J lost 6 bases; unmatched junction nucleotides: 9. The CDR3 loop reads CASRASGAVLNEQFF. CDR3 coding DNA: TGTGCCAGCAGAGCTAGCGGGGCCGTCCTCAATGAGCAGTTCTTC.

The chain employs TRBV28 and TRBJ1-4; the D is unclear. Trimming shortened V by 3 bases and J by 3 bases, and 5 bases separated the two germline ends. The CDR3 is made up of 13 amino acids. In germline, CDR1 is MDHEN, CDR2 SYDVKM. CDR3 nucleotides: TGTGCCAGCAGTTTGACCGCTAATGAAAAACTGTTTTTT. It yields the protein CASSLTANEKLFF.